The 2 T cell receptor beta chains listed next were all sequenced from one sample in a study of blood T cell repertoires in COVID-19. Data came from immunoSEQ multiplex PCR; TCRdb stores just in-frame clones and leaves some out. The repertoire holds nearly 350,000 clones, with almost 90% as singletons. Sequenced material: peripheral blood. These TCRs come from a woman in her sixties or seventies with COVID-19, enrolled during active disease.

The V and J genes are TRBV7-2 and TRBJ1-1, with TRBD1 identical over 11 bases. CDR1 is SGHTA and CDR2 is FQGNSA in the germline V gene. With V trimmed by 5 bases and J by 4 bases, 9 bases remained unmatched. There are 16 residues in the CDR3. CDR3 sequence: CASSVGQGAGSTEAFF. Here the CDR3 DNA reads TGTGCCAGCAGCGTAGGACAGGGGGCGGGTAGCACTGAAGCTTTCTTT.

The CDR3 loop is CASSHAPLHF. The CDR3 region has the DNA TGTGCCAGCAGCCATGCGCCCCTCCACTTT. This chain connects TRBV11-3 to TRBJ1-6; D uncertain. The V gene's germline CDR1 is SGHNT and CDR2 YENEEA. The germline V and J ends were trimmed by 5 bases and 13 bases, with 6 bases remaining between them. The CDR3 sequence is 10 residues long.